The T cell receptor beta chain under discussion was sequenced for a study of shared clonotypes between healthy human individuals. Overall study findings and caveats: Non-shared clonotypes displayed generation probabilities falling below those of clonotypes present in all four donors. Collection of samples was limited to blood; tissue repertoires likely differ. Several donors held about 5.1% of naive CD4 clonotypes in common.

From germline, CDR1 is ENHRY and CDR2 SYGVKD. The J segment lost 4 bases and the V segment lost 2 bases, leaving 6 bases of the junction unmatched. The CDR3 spans 17 residues. As regards this clone: Antigen specificity is unknown.

Original handling: ImmunoSEQ output held junction-only sequences without quality scores, so filtering differed. Here immunoSEQ multiplex PCR was the method, and the copy in TCRdb shows in-frame clones only, minus some. The DNA gave D and trimming, while V, J and clone size come from that table. Of under 2,000,000 clones in the sample, just under 95% were seen once. The naive CD8 fraction comprised CD45RO-negative cells positively selected for CCR7 and excluded terminally differentiated effector memory CD45RA+ cells. The rearrangement uses TRBV10-3 and TRBJ2-2, with 11 bases lining up with TRBD1. The sequenced sample consisted of naive CD8+ T cells sorted from blood. This clonotype was sampled from a man aged 18 to 29 in good health. The CDR3 nucleotides read TGTGCCATCAGTGAGACGCCCGGGACAGGGGGCACCGGGGAGCTGTTTTTT. Translating gives CAISETPGTGGTGELFF.